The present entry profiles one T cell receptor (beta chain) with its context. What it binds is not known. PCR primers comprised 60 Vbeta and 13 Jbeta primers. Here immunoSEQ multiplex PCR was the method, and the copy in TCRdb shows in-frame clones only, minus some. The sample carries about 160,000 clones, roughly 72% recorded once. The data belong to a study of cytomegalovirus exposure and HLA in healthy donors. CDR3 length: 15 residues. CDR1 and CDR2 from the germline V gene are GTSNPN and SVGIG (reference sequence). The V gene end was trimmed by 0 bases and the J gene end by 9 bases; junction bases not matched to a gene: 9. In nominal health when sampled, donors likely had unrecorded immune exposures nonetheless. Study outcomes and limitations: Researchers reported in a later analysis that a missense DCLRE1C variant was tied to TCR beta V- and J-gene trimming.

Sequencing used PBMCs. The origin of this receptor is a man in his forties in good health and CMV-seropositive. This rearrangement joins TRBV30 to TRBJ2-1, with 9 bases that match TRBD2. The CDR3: CAWSVTAGGAGEQFF. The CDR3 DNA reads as TGTGCCTGGAGTGTAACCGCGGGGGGGGCCGGTGAGCAGTTCTTC. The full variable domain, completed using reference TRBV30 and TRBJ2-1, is SQTIHQWPATLVQPVGSPLSLECTVEGTSNPNLYWYRQAAGRGLQLLFYSVGIGQISSEVPQNLSASRPQDRQFILSSKKLLLSDSGFYLCAWSVTAGGAGEQFFGPGTRLTVL.